This TCR beta chain was obtained from a study of blood T cells in healthy people across ages (dated by TCRdb to 2013 to 2016). At the level of the whole study: In model experiments, roughly one uniquely barcoded TCR beta cDNA molecule per two T cells was captured by template switching. Age-related changes in TCR beta repertoire diversity were measured in the study by deep sequencing normalized with unique cDNA molecular identifiers. The donors were divided into four age groups: young (average around 15 years), middle-aged (roughly 42), aged (about 60) and long-lived (roughly 82). To avoid experimental bias, donors of different ages were randomly spread across the sequencing lanes. Using the same blood draw, the study looked at two additional independent replicas of 1 million unique cDNA reads for two donors, one aged 18 to 30 and the other aged 80 or older.

This clonotype was picked up a small number of times. Its antigen is unknown. Base quality data are lacking; no much larger clone is found one base away. The CDR3 runs 14 amino acids, cysteine and phenylalanine included. The kept DNA is CDR3 alone, 42 bases in frame from the first base. CDR1 and CDR2 (MDHEN, SYDVKM) derive from the germline V gene. Relative to germline, V is missing 7 bases and J is missing 4 bases, with 9 bases of the junction outside any gene match. The library was generated by 5' RACE. The sample was run on an Illumina HiSeq 2500. The second PCR ran for about 7 to 11 cycles and used a J-beta primer mix along with a sample-barcoded 5' primer. Each TCR beta cDNA molecule received a unique molecular identifier from a template-switch 5' adaptor carrying 12 random nucleotides. Each sample yielded at least 3 million CDR3-containing paired-end reads. The Mint cDNA synthesis kit, primed by a TRBC-specific oligonucleotide, was used to synthesize first-strand cDNA from all RNA. Following uracil-DNA glycosylase treatment, a first 18-cycle PCR with universal primers M1SS and BC2_uni_R was performed on all cDNA. The original pipeline was this. For normalization, 1 million high-quality reads were randomly selected from each sample, with every read carrying a distinct molecular identifier. Reads with shared molecular identifiers were discarded instead of being binned into consensus sequences. MiTCR, with a Q25 quality threshold and the strictest error-elimination algorithm, was used for CDR3 identification, clonotype clustering and error correction. A nonparametric unseen species model using Euler transformation provided a lower-bound estimate of total TCR beta diversity. The public reads were reprocessed in TCRdb via fastp at Q25 and MiXCR, keeping in-frame beta chains. A single entry per CDR3 protein holds the most common genes and DNA from its merged rows. These V and J calls derive from TCRdb rather than the authors' analysis. For this sample there are 980,000 or so distinct CDR3 sequences; roughly 48% appear just once. The ten biggest clones cover around 15% of the sample.

Study-wide findings and limitations: Observed TCR beta diversity correlated strongly with the percentage of naive T cells measured by flow cytometry. Estimates of total diversity based on one million sequenced T cells were considered lower bounds and underestimates. Compared with the aged group, the long-lived group had more naive CD4+ T cells, fewer expanded clones and increased TCR diversity, suggesting age selection. Because profiling used bulk unsorted PBMCs, naive and antigen-experienced compartments could not be compared conclusively. As age increased, observed TCR beta diversity per million T cells dropped in a roughly linear way, and a significant reduction was already evident by age approximately 40. The CMV infection status of donors was not known, potentially confounding age-related changes in expanded clonotypes.

The donors were 40 or so Caucasian individuals from Russia, aged about 6 to 95 years, who were systemically healthy. Each donor gave approximately 9.4 milliliters of peripheral blood, drawn into EDTA-treated Vacutainer tubes. Ficoll-Paque density-gradient centrifugation was used to isolate PBMCs, with at least 6 million obtained per sample. Trizol reagent was used to extract total RNA from PBMCs, with at least 6 micrograms per sample. The percentages of naive CD45RAhigh/CD27high T cells were determined by flow cytometry on a PBMC aliquot from every donor. The chain is assembled from TRBV28 and TRBJ1-2, and 7 junctional nucleotides match TRBD1. This receptor was identified in a man aged 30-40 years in good health. Sequenced input: blood. The CDR3 loop reads CASIRGTALYGYTF. The DNA reads as follows: TGTGCCAGCATTCGCGGGACAGCGCTCTATGGCTACACCTTC.